This is a list of T cell receptor beta chains from one sample in a study of T cells after yellow fever vaccination. MiXCR, applied by TCRdb to the 5' RACE reads, yields one record per CDR3 protein. In the table there are over 300,000 distinct CDR3 sequences, approximately 7% of which are singletons. The input for sequencing was PBMCs, taken approximately 40 days after the first yellow fever vaccination. The receptors derive from a man between 18 and 29 years old who received the YFV17D yellow fever vaccine. CDR3s include the opening cysteine and the closing phenylalanine or tryptophan. A D gene is named only where the DNA matches it firmly. The size entry is marked missing in some rows and otherwise reads once, few, many or a size class.

DNA,CDR3,size,V,D,J
TGCGCCAGCAGCCAAGATTCCAGGGGGGGCTACGAGCAGTACTTC,CASSQDSRGGYEQYF,many,TRBV4-1,NA,TRBJ2-7
TGTGCCAGCAGAAGTCACCCCTACAATGAGCAGTTCTTC,CASRSHPYNEQFF,NA,TRBV28,NA,TRBJ2-1
TGTGCCAGCAGCTTACTTGTGGCAGATAGTGGAGCTTTCTTT,CASSLLVADSGAFF,NA,TRBV11-2,NA,TRBJ1-1
TGTGCCAGCTCACCCCCTGGGGTAGGGGGCCCCTACGAGCAGTACTTC,CASSPPGVGGPYEQYF,NA,TRBV18,TRBD1,TRBJ2-7
TGTGCCAGCAGCAGCACCACAAGGGACGGCTACACCTTC,CASSSTTRDGYTF,many,TRBV9,NA,TRBJ1-2
TGTGCCAGCAGCTTGAGTCAGCGAGATTACAATGAGCAGTTCTTC,CASSLSQRDYNEQFF,NA,TRBV5-4,NA,TRBJ2-1
TGCGCCAGCAGCTTGTTCGGGGGCAATGTCGGTGAAAAACTGTTTTTT,CASSLFGGNVGEKLFF,NA,TRBV5-1,NA,TRBJ1-4
TGCGCCAGCAGCCACGGGGCCGGGGGGACTGAAGCTTTCTTT,CASSHGAGGTEAFF,few,TRBV4-3,NA,TRBJ1-1
TGTGCCAGCAGCACAACTACCCGGGACTCCACCTATAATTCACCCCTCCACTTT,CASSTTTRDSTYNSPLHF,many,TRBV7-8,NA,TRBJ1-6
TGCGCCAGCAGCTTGGGGAAGGACAGGGCTTCGACCGGGGAGCTGTTTTTT,CASSLGKDRASTGELFF,few,TRBV5-1,TRBD1,TRBJ2-2
TGTGCCAGCAGCTTGGACAGGGGGCTCGACGAGCAGTACTTC,CASSLDRGLDEQYF,few,TRBV5-4,TRBD1,TRBJ2-7
TGTGCCAGCAGTCGGACAGGGAATGGCTACACCTTC,CASSRTGNGYTF,many,TRBV27,TRBD1,TRBJ1-2
TGTGCCAGCTCACCTGGGACGGCCGCAGGAGAGACCCAGTACTTC,CASSPGTAAGETQYF,few,TRBV18,NA,TRBJ2-5
TGTGCCAGCAGCGGAGTACCCAATATTAATTCACCCCTCCACTTT,CASSGVPNINSPLHF,many,TRBV5-5,NA,TRBJ1-6
TGTGCCAGCAGCCAGCAGACAACTAATGAAAAACTGTTTTTT,CASSQQTTNEKLFF,many,TRBV4-2,NA,TRBJ1-4
TGCAGCGGGGGATCGGACGAAGCTTTCTTT,CSGGSDEAFF,few,TRBV29-1,NA,TRBJ1-1
TGTGCCATCAGTCGACAGGCCGACTCCTACGAGCAGTACTTC,CAISRQADSYEQYF,many,TRBV10-3,NA,TRBJ2-7
TGTGCCAGCAGCCAACTCCGGGACAGGGCCTACGAGCAGTACTTC,CASSQLRDRAYEQYF,NA,TRBV14,TRBD1,TRBJ2-7
TGCGCCAGCAGCAGTAACCCGGGAGACTCTGGGGCCAACGTCCTGACTTTC,CASSSNPGDSGANVLTF,many,TRBV5-1,NA,TRBJ2-6
TGTGCCAGTAGCCCATGGGACACTGAAGCTTTCTTT,CASSPWDTEAFF,few,TRBV19,NA,TRBJ1-1
TGTGCCAGCAGCTCCAGCGGGGGGTTTGGCAATCAGCCCCAGCATTTT,CASSSSGGFGNQPQHF,NA,TRBV5-5,NA,TRBJ1-5
TGTGCCAGCAGTTCCACAGGGGCGGGCAATCAGCCCCAGCATTTT,CASSSTGAGNQPQHF,NA,TRBV27,TRBD1,TRBJ1-5
TGTGCCAGCAGTTTTCGGGGGTGGCCAGGCACAGATACGCAGTATTTT,CASSFRGWPGTDTQYF,few,TRBV6-5,NA,TRBJ2-3
TGTGCCAGCAGTTACACAGGGGACGAGACCCAGTACTTC,CASSYTGDETQYF,few,TRBV6-6,TRBD1,TRBJ2-5
TGCGCCAGCAGCCAAGTCCATAGCGGGGGGTACGAGCAGTACTTC,CASSQVHSGGYEQYF,few,TRBV4-3,TRBD2,TRBJ2-7
TGTGCCAGCAGAGAACAGGAGGGCGGTGACTACACCTTC,CASREQEGGDYTF,NA,TRBV6-1,NA,TRBJ1-2
TGCAGCGTAAGCTCTCAGGGGCCCAATGAGCAGTTCTTC,CSVSSQGPNEQFF,few,TRBV29-1,NA,TRBJ2-1
TGTGCCAGCAGTTATCAAATGGACACTGAAGCTTTCTTT,CASSYQMDTEAFF,NA,TRBV6-5,NA,TRBJ1-1
TGTGCCAGCAGCTTAGAGGAGTACAGCACTGAAGCTTTCTTT,CASSLEEYSTEAFF,NA,TRBV7-2,NA,TRBJ1-1
TGTGCCAGCAGTGACAGGGTTTTCTCTGGAAACACCATATATTTT,CASSDRVFSGNTIYF,few,TRBV28,TRBD1,TRBJ1-3
TGCAGTGCTAGAGTTAGCGGGGGATCCTACAATGAGCAGTTCTTC,CSARVSGGSYNEQFF,NA,TRBV20-1,TRBD2,TRBJ2-1
TGTGCCAGCAGTTTAGGAGACGTAGCGGGGGGTCTCTATGAGCAGTTCTTC,CASSLGDVAGGLYEQFF,few,TRBV12-3/TRBV12-4,TRBD2,TRBJ2-1
TGTGCCACCACCCCTTCGAACCTAATCCAAGAGACCCAGTACTTC,CATTPSNLIQETQYF,NA,TRBV15,NA,TRBJ2-5
TGTGCCAGCAGCCAGCCCCGACAGGGGGCTTACGAGCAGTACTTC,CASSQPRQGAYEQYF,NA,TRBV4-2,TRBD1,TRBJ2-7
TGCGCCAGCAGCTTGGAAGGAGCTCGGGAGCCCCAGCATTTT,CASSLEGAREPQHF,NA,TRBV5-1,NA,TRBJ1-5
TGCGCCAGCAGCCAAGGGGGAGGGGCAGATACGCAGTATTTT,CASSQGGGADTQYF,many,TRBV3-1,NA,TRBJ2-3
TGTGCCATCAGTGACTCGGGCACCTCTGGGGCCAACGTCCTGACTTTC,CAISDSGTSGANVLTF,many,TRBV10-3,NA,TRBJ2-6
TGCGCCAGCAGCTCCCCGTCCACTGAAGCTTTCTTT,CASSSPSTEAFF,many,TRBV5-1,NA,TRBJ1-1
TGTGCCAGCAGCTCCGTCAGAGGTTCCAGAGAGCAAGAGACCCAGTACTTC,CASSSVRGSREQETQYF,few,TRBV11-2,NA,TRBJ2-5
TGCGCCAGCAGCCAAGATCCAGGCTGGAATTCACCCCTCCACTTT,CASSQDPGWNSPLHF,many,TRBV4-3,NA,TRBJ1-6
TGCGCCAGCAGCTCACCCGGGACAGGGATAAAGACCCAGTACTTC,CASSSPGTGIKTQYF,few,TRBV5-1,TRBD1,TRBJ2-5
TGTGCCACCAGTCCGGGGGGCAGGGCAGCCCAGCATTTT,CATSPGGRAAQHF,NA,TRBV24-1,NA,TRBJ1-5
TGTGCCAGCAGCCCCTCCGGGACAGGGGGGCATGAGCAGTTCTTC,CASSPSGTGGHEQFF,NA,TRBV7-3,TRBD1,TRBJ2-1
TGCAGCGCCCGTCGGAACACCGGGGAGCTGTTTTTT,CSARRNTGELFF,many,TRBV29-1,NA,TRBJ2-2
TGTGCCAGCAGCTTTCGGGGGGAGAGGACAGATACGCAGTATTTT,CASSFRGERTDTQYF,few,TRBV5-6,TRBD2,TRBJ2-3
TGTGCCAGCAGCCCGCGGGCCAACGTCCTGACTTTC,CASSPRANVLTF,NA,TRBV5-4,NA,TRBJ2-6
TGTGCCAGCAGCCCCAAGACAGGAGCTAACTATGGCTACACCTTC,CASSPKTGANYGYTF,NA,TRBV9,NA,TRBJ1-2
TGTGCCAGCAGCCCTAGGGGGTCGGGGGGCGAGCAGTACTTC,CASSPRGSGGEQYF,many,TRBV7-9,NA,TRBJ2-7
TGCAGTGCTAGAGTATGGGCCCCTGGGGCCAACGTCCTGACTTTC,CSARVWAPGANVLTF,few,TRBV20-1,NA,TRBJ2-6